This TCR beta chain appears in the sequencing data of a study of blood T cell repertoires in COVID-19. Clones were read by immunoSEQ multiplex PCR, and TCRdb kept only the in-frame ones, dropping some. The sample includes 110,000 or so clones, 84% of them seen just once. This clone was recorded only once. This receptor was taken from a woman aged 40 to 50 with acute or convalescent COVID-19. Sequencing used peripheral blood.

The CDR3 here is CASSLGGAGANVLTF. The CDR3 region has the DNA TGTGCCAGCAGCCTGGGAGGGGCAGGGGCCAACGTCCTGACTTTC. The chain recombines TRBV4-2 with TRBJ2-6; TRBD2 matches 7 bases. J lost 4 bases, V lost 4 bases, and 4 bases had no gene match. The CDR3 runs 15 residues. Germline loops: CDR1 LGHNA, CDR2 YNFKEQ.